Detailed here is one T cell receptor beta chain. Its antigen is not known. For each CDR3 protein, TCRdb gives one entry from its re-call of the 5' RACE reads, without DNA. Here the sample table reports approximately 420,000 distinct CDR3 sequences. These data belong to a study of T cells expressing NK-cell markers. Overall study results and limits: Whether expanded NKG2C-expressing T cell clones recognize HCMV is unknown.

The CDR3 runs to 17 residues. The germline CDR1 and CDR2 sequences are LGHDT and YNNKEL (reference sequence). The V call is TRBV3-1, the J call TRBJ2-2. The material sequenced was blood T cells: a sorted CD56 or NKG2C T cell subset, CD4+ or CD8+ T cells, or bulk PBMC T cells (not recorded which). This receptor was taken from a woman aged 50 to 60 in good health. CDR3 sequence: CASSQVSVGIHTGELFF.